This T cell receptor (beta chain) emerged from a study of T cell repertoires in cytomegalovirus infection. MiXCR, run by TCRdb on the reads, gives a single entry per CDR3 protein. This table has a few hundred thousand distinct CDR3 sequences, 15% to 20% appearing once. Germline V gives CDR1 DFQATT, CDR2 SNEGSKA (reference sequence). The CDR3 sequence is 14 residues long. Trimming took 0 bases from V and 7 from J, leaving 10 bases between them. The chain combines TRBV20-1 with TRBJ1-6, with D perhaps TRBD1 (5 bases). The sequence was collected from a human donor in good health (CMV status not recorded). Some clones in this sample may be carry-over from other donors' samples. Sequencing was performed on PBMCs. The CDR3 here is CSAREQEGNSPLHF. The CDR3, as DNA: TGCAGTGCTAGAGAACAGGAAGGCAATTCACCCCTCCACTTT.